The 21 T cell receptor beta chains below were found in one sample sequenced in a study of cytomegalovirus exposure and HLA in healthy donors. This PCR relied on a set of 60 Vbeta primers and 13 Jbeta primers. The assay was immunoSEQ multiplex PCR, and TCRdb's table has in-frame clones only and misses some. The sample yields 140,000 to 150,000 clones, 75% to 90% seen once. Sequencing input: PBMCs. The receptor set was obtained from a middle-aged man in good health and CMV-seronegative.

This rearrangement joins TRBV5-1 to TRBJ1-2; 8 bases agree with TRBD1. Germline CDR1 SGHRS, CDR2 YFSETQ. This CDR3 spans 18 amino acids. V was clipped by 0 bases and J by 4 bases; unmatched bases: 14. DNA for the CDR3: TGCGCCAGCAGCTTGGACGGACGCCGGGACAGGAGAGTCTATGGCTACACCTTC. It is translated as CASSLDGRRDRRVYGYTF.

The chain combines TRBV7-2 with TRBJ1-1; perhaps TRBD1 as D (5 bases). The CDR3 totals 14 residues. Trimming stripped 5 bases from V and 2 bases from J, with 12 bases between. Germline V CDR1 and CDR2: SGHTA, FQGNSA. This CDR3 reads CASSMTDVNTEAFF. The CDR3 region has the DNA TGTGCCAGCAGCATGACAGATGTCAACACTGAAGCTTTCTTT. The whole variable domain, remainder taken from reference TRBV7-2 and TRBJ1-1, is GAGVSQSPSNKVTEKGKDVELRCDPISGHTALYWYRQSLGQGLEFLIYFQGNSAPDKSGLPSDRFSAERTGGSVSTLTIQRTQQEDSAVYLCASSMTDVNTEAFFGQGTRLTVV.

The DNA for the CDR3 is TGTGCCAGTGCGGCGGCGGGGGGTACCGGGGAGCTGTTTTTT. Protein product: CASAAAGGTGELFF. This chain joins TRBV19 and TRBJ2-2; 8 bases match TRBD2. Per germline, CDR1 LNHDA and CDR2 SQIVND (reference sequence). After removal of 8 bases from V and 5 bases from J, the junction contained 7 bases not matched to a gene. The CDR3 is made up of 14 amino acids.

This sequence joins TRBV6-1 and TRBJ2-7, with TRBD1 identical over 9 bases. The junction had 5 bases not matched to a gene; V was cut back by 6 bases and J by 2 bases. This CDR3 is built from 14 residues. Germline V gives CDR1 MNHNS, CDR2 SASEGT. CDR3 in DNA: TGTGCCAGCAGCGCCTGGACAGGGGCCTACGAGCAGTACTTC. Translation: CASSAWTGAYEQYF.

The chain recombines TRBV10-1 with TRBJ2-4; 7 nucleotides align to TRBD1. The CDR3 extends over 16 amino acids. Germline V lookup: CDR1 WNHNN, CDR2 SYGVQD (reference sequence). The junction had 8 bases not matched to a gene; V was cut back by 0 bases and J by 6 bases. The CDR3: CASSESAGTDLNIQYF. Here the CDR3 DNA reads TGCGCCAGCAGTGAGTCGGCCGGGACAGATTTAAACATTCAGTACTTC.

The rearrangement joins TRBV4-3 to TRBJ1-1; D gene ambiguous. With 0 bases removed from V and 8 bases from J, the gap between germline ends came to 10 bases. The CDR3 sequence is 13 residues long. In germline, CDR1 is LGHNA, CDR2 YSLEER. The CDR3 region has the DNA TGCGCCAGCAGCCAAGAGAGTCACGGGGAAGCTTTCTTT. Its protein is CASSQESHGEAFF.

The CDR3 DNA follows: TGTGCCTGGAGTGATTCGGGGGGAGGAGATACGCAGTATTTT. This codes for CAWSDSGGGDTQYF. The V and J genes are TRBV30 and TRBJ2-3; 7 bases match TRBD2. Germline V CDR1 and CDR2: GTSNPN, SVGIG (reference sequence). The CDR3 extends over 14 amino acids. After removal of 1 base from V and 5 bases from J, the junction contained 6 bases not matched to a gene. Using reference TRBV30 and TRBJ2-3 for the parts outside the CDR3, the full variable domain is SQTIHQWPATLVQPVGSPLSLECTVEGTSNPNLYWYRQAAGRGLQLLFYSVGIGQISSEVPQNLSASRPQDRQFILSSKKLLLSDSGFYLCAWSDSGGGDTQYFGPGTRLTVL.

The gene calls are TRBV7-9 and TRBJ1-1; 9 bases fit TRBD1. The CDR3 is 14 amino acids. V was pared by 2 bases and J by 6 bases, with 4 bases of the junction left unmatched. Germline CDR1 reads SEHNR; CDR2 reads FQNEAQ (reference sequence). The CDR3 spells CASSLTGGLPEAFF. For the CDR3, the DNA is TGTGCCAGCAGCTTAACAGGGGGCTTACCTGAAGCTTTCTTT.

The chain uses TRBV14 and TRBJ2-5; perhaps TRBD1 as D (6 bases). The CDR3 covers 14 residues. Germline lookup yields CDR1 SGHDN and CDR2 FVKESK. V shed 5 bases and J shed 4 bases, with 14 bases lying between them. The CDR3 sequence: CASSFTGILETQYF. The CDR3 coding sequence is TGTGCCAGCAGCTTTACAGGGATCCTAGAGACCCAGTACTTC.

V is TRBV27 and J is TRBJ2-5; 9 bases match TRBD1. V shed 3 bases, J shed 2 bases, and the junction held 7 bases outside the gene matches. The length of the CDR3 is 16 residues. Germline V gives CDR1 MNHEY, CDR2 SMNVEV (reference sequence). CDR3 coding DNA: TGTGCCAGCAGTTTCGATTGGGGACAGGGACAAGAGACCCAGTACTTC. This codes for CASSFDWGQGQETQYF.

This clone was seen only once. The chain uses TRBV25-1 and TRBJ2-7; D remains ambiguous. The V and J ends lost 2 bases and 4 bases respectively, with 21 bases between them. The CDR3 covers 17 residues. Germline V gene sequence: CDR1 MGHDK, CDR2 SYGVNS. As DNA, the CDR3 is TGTGCCAGCAGTGAAATCGATCCTACTTCATTTATTTACGAGCAGTACTTC. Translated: CASSEIDPTSFIYEQYF.

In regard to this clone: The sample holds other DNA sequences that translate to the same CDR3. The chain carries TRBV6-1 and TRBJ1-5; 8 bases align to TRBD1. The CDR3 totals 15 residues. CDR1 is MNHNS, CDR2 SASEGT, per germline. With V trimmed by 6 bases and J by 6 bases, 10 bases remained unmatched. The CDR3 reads CASSASRDRGQPQHF. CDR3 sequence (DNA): TGTGCCAGCAGCGCCAGCCGAGACAGGGGTCAGCCCCAGCATTTT.

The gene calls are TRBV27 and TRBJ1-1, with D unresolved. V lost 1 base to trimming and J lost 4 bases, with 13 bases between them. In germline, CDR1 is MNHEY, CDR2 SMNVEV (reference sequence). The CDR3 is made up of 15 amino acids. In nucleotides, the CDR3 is TGTGCCAGCAGTTTATGGAGAGGGCTCGGCACTGAAGCTTTCTTT. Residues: CASSLWRGLGTEAFF.

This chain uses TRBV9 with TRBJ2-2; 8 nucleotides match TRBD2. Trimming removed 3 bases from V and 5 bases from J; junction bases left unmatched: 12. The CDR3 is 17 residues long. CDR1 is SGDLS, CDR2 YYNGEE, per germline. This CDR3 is CASSARGLAYQTGELFF. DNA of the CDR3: TGTGCCAGCAGCGCCCGAGGACTAGCTTATCAGACCGGGGAGCTGTTTTTT.

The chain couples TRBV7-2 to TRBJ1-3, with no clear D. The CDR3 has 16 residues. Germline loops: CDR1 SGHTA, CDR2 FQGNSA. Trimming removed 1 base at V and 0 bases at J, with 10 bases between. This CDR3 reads CASSLEVPGSGNTIYF. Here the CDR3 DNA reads TGTGCCAGCAGCTTAGAAGTCCCGGGCTCTGGAAACACCATATATTTT. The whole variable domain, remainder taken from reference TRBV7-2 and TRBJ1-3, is GAGVSQSPSNKVTEKGKDVELRCDPISGHTALYWYRQSLGQGLEFLIYFQGNSAPDKSGLPSDRFSAERTGGSVSTLTIQRTQQEDSAVYLCASSLEVPGSGNTIYFGEGSWLTVV.

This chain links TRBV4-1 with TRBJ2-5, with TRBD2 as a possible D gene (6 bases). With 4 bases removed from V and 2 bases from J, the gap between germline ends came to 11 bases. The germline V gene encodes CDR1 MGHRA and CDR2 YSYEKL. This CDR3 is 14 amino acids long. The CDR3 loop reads CASSLAEFQETQYF. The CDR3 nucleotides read TGCGCCAGCAGCCTAGCGGAATTTCAAGAGACCCAGTACTTC.

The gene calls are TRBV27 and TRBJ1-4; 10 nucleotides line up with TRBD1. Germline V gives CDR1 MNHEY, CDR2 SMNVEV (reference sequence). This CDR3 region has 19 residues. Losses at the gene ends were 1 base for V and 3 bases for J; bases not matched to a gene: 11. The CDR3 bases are TGTGCCAGCAGTTTATTGATGACAGGGGGCCCATCACCTAATGAAAAACTGTTTTTT. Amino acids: CASSLLMTGGPSPNEKLFF.

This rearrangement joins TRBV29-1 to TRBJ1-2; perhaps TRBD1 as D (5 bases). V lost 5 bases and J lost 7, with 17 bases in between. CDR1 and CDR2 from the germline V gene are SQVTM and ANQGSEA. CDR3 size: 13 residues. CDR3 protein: CSVRQQLSFGYTF. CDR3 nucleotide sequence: TGCAGCGTTCGACAGCAATTATCCTTTGGCTACACCTTC.

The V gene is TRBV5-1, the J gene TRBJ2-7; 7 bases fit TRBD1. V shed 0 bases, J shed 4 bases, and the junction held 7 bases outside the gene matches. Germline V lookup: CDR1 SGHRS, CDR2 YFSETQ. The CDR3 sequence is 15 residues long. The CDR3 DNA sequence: TGCGCCAGCAGCTTGGTCGGGACAGCAGCTTACGAGCAGTACTTC. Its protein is CASSLVGTAAYEQYF.

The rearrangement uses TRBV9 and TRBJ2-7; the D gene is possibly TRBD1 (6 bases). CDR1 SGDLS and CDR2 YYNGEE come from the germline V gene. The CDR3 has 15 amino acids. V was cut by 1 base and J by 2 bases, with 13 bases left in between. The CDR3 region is CASSVQQGHTYEQYF. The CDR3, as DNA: TGTGCCAGCAGCGTACAACAGGGACACACCTACGAGCAGTACTTC.

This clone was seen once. CDR3 loop: CASSPGGPAQETQYF. CDR3 bases: TGTGCCAGCAGTCCGGGGGGGCCTGCCCAAGAGACCCAGTACTTC. V is TRBV7-2 and J is TRBJ2-5; 8 bases agree with TRBD2. The CDR3 runs to 15 residues. Per the germline V gene, CDR1 is SGHTA and CDR2 is FQGNSA. V was pared by 6 bases and J by 1 base, with 7 bases of the junction left unmatched.